The rows below give T cell receptor beta chains drawn from one sample of a study of molecular identifiers for immune sequencing clone quantification. TCRdb independently ran MiXCR on the PCR reads; one entry per CDR3 protein. The sample includes roughly 300,000 distinct CDR3 sequences, over 20% of them seen just once. The material sequenced was naive CD8+ T cells from blood, with Jurkat cell RNA spiked in. The receptor source for this set is a human donor in good health. Some libraries in this study had Jurkat cell RNA spiked in. Each CDR3 is given with its conserved first and last residue. The order of the fields is V gene, CDR3 protein.

V: TRBV4-1
CDR3: CASSHDPRGGHTDTQYF

V: TRBV9
CDR3: CASSVEAENQPQHF

V: TRBV9
CDR3: CASSVGRLAGGLSSYNEQFF

V: TRBV20-1
CDR3: CSARGREAGGQLDTQYF

V: TRBV28
CDR3: CASSYRTSGYTSTDTQYF

V: TRBV3-1
CDR3: CVVGGYFGGPGYEQFF

V: TRBV20-1
CDR3: CSAREGLFQETQYF

V: TRBV7-9
CDR3: CASSMKGNRARTEAFF

V: TRBV6-5
CDR3: CASARASLAGHTDTQYF

V: TRBV28
CDR3: CASSHRSLTYEQYF

V: TRBV11-2
CDR3: CASSPGTSGESYNEQFF

V: TRBV5-1
CDR3: CASSLAAGPAGELFF

V: TRBV6-2/TRBV6-3
CDR3: CASSYPAEASISIPNQPQHF

V: TRBV13
CDR3: CASSLGGDEKLFF

V: TRBV7-4
CDR3: CASSYCLYEQYF

V: TRBV4-3
CDR3: CASSRAQGQEAYEQYF

V: TRBV29-1
CDR3: CSVEGLPAANEQFF

V: TRBV5-4
CDR3: CASRRGQDRLDTQFF

V: TRBV6-6
CDR3: CASRPVPPYEQYF

V: TRBV28
CDR3: CASRPRGTDTQYF

V: TRBV5-1
CDR3: CASSLSTHVGRYYNSPLHF

V: TRBV21-1
CDR3: CASSKAHTLRAGGNTGELFF

V: TRBV4-3
CDR3: CASSQDWTSGADTQYF

V: TRBV19
CDR3: CASSNAGQGPYEQYF

V: TRBV7-9
CDR3: CASSPRGANNEQFF

V: TRBV10-1
CDR3: CAQQLETQYF

V: TRBV25-1
CDR3: CASSPPGNEQFF

V: TRBV20-1
CDR3: CSANPRDRLTVYNSPLHF

V: TRBV27
CDR3: CASSSLSSYNSPLHF

V: TRBV6-1
CDR3: CASKDQGRFHEQYF

V: TRBV3-1
CDR3: CASSQVGRDSETQYF

V: TRBV5-5
CDR3: CASSLGPGQGSEKLFF

V: TRBV9
CDR3: CASSVVGAGGDTQYF

V: TRBV5-1
CDR3: CASSSRTSGTDTQYF

V: TRBV11-2
CDR3: CASSLEYGSYEQYF

V: TRBV5-1
CDR3: CASSPSGTDTQYF

V: TRBV7-9
CDR3: CASSSTIILNTEAFF

V: TRBV19
CDR3: CASTNRDRGQNQPQHF

V: TRBV21-1
CDR3: CASSKSRDKDWNQPQHF

V: TRBV6-2/TRBV6-3
CDR3: CASSLRLAGGPNTGELFF

V: TRBV25-1
CDR3: CASRGGLVETQYF

V: TRBV7-2
CDR3: CASSFGTGHQYEQYF

V: TRBV6-1
CDR3: CASSEAKGGPTYEQYF

V: TRBV2
CDR3: CASSDPTEMNTEAFF

V: TRBV7-9
CDR3: CASSFQNQETQYF

V: TRBV19
CDR3: CASSIEEVGDIRYQPQHF

V: TRBV4-3
CDR3: CASSQLLEDEQYF

V: TRBV29-1
CDR3: CTAEGPLMNTQYF

V: TRBV20-1
CDR3: CSARRPTMGSYEQYF

V: TRBV2
CDR3: CASTDSVGGSTIYF

V: TRBV27
CDR3: CASSFTLSRGADTQYF

V: TRBV25-1
CDR3: CASSLLAGVTDTQYF

V: TRBV24-1
CDR3: CATSDARTENTGELFF

V: TRBV30
CDR3: CAWDVGADTQYF

V: TRBV6-6
CDR3: CASIQGGNQPQHF

V: TRBV12-3/TRBV12-4
CDR3: CASSLSRGGGEAFF

V: TRBV7-9
CDR3: CASSLAFDGPQETQYF